The sequence of this T cell receptor (beta chain) was determined in a study of shared clonotypes between healthy human individuals (dated by TCRdb to 2018 to 2020). Context from the whole study: A few men and two women, aged 18 to 49 years, made up the cohort. Per donor, leukapheresis produced somewhere between about 0.85 and 9.5 billion PBMCs. To estimate repertoire size and how much clonotype sharing occurs between individuals, the study deeply sequenced the blood TCR repertoires of 5 or 6 healthy adults. For each donor, CD4 naive and CD4 memory were each given three plates, CD8 naive was given two plates, and CD8 memory was given one plate. To increase sequencing depth and limit assay-specific biases, TCR repertoire library preparation and sequencing were carried out by different laboratories using diverse techniques. The investigation overall reported the following: Sampling was restricted to blood, and TCR repertoires in tissue are likely to differ from TCR repertoires in blood. Higher generation probabilities were observed for clonotypes shared by all four sorted-subset donors than for non-shared clonotypes. Even with the large sequencing depth, rarefaction of the sorted-subset datasets indicated that sequencing was incomplete. Naive subsets generally had larger estimated clonotype richness than memory subsets. The small number of donors limited the genetic and exposure-history diversity represented. Based on pairwise subsampling, the degree of clonotype sharing among donors was expected to be affected by sequencing depth. Around 5.4% of naive CD4, 3.5% of naive CD8, 2.3% of memory CD4, and approximately 0.39% of memory CD8 clonotypes were shared across a few donors.

The donors were healthy, HIV-negative adults with no recently reported acute infections or vaccinations. All donors were Caucasian adults living in Nashville, Tennessee, USA. CD4+ T cells were enriched through magnetic negative selection, after which naive cells were positively selected on CD45RA and the remaining negative fraction served as the memory subset. Blood was obtained by leukapheresis, after which PBMCs were separated by Ficoll-Histopaque density gradient centrifugation and cryopreserved in liquid nitrogen vapor phase. Analytical flow cytometry was used to check the purity and quantity of each magnetically sorted T cell population. Genomic DNA was isolated from each sorted fraction and quantified by UV absorbance on a Nanodrop 2000c. As concerns this clone: The target of this receptor is not known. One base away there is no much larger clone; base qualities are not given.

V drops 6 bases and J drops 2 bases, leaving 11 bases in between. The CDR3 spans 12 residues, from the cysteine through the phenylalanine. Only CDR3 DNA is held: 36 bases, read in frame from base 1. According to the germline V gene (reference sequence), CDR1 reads GTSNPN and CDR2 reads SVGIG. Using the deep immunoSEQ assay, TCR CDR3 regions were amplified from genomic DNA by multiplex PCR. Extracted genomic DNA from each cell subset was distributed evenly across all wells of several immunoSEQ 96-well plates, and each plate was treated as a replicate. For sorted subsets, approximately 190 ng genomic DNA, equal to 30,000 or so T cell genomes, was loaded into each replicate PCR. The purified libraries were quantified using a Qubit 3.0 fluorometer, sized with a Bioanalyzer 2100, and then quantified again using the KAPA Library Quantification kit. Every immunoSEQ 96-well plate was sequenced on a dedicated single-read 150-cycle Illumina NextSeq 550 flow cell. Turning to the authors' computational methods: The immunoSEQ output contained only junctional sequences without quality scores, so filtering could not match that applied to full-length reads. To assign V/J genes and CDR3, sequences were annotated using PyIR, a Python wrapper for IgBLAST v1.9, with IMGT germline references. Reads were filtered out if the reads had weak V/J assignments (E-value above 1e-6), no CDR3, stop codons, out-of-frame junctions, or ambiguous translated residues. V3J clonotypes were defined as sequences sharing an identical inferred V gene, J gene, and CDR3 amino acid sequence. Percentage overlap between repertoires was computed as shared unique clonotypes divided by the size of the smaller repertoire. Three approaches were used to assess repertoire richness: RTK rarefaction, the Chao1 estimator, and Recon v2.1 estimates of unobserved clonotypes. For all TCRbeta clonotypes obtained by the gDNA method from several donors, generation probabilities were computed with OLGA. TCRdb holds this immuneACCESS table with in-frame rearrangements only. Some clones are missing; in checked studies, unresolved V genes explain under half, and the rest has no known cause. V, J and clone size were drawn from that table, and D and trimming were deduced from the DNA. This sample has 2,100,000 or so clones in its table, and more than 90% of those were observed once. The leading ten clones occupy over 0.1% of the sample.

The sequenced material came from naive CD4+ T cells sorted from blood. The sample's cell subset or site label is to be understood as: CD45RA+ positively selected. This TCR came from a man aged 18 to 30 in good health. The sequence joins TRBV30 to TRBJ2-7; confidence is insufficient to name the D gene. For the CDR3, the sequence is CACLPPAYEQYF. The nucleotides are TGTGCCTGCCTCCCCCCGGCCTACGAGCAGTACTTC.